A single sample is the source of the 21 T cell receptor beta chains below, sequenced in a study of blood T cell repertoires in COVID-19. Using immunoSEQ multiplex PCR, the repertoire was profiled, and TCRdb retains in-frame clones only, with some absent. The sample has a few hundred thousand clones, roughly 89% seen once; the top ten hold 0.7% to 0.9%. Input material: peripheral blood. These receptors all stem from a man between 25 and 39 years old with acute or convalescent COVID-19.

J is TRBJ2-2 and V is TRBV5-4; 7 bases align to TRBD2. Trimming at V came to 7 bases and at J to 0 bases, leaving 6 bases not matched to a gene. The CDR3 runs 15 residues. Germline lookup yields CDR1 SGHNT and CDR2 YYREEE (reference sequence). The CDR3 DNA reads TGTGCCAGCCGCGGCGGGGGTGCGAACACCGGGGAGCTGTTTTTT. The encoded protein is CASRGGGANTGELFF.

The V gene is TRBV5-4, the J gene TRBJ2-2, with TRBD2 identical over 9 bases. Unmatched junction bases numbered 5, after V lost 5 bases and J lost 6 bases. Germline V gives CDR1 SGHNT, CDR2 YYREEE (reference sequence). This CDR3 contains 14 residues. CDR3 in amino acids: CASRLAGQAGELFF. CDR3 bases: TGTGCCAGCAGACTAGCGGGCCAGGCCGGGGAGCTGTTTTTT. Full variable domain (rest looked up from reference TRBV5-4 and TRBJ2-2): ETGVTQSPTHLIKTRGQQVTLRCSSQSGHNTVSWYQQALGQGPQFIFQYYREEENGRGNFPPRFSGLQFPNYSSELNVNALELDDSALYLCASRLAGQAGELFFGEGSRLTVL.

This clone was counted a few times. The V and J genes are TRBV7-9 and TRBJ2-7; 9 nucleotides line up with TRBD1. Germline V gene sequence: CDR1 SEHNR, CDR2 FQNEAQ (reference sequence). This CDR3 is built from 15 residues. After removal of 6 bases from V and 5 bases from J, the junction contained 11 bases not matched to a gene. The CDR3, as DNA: TGTGCCAGCAGTTACGCGGACAGGGGTGACCACGAGCAGTACTTC. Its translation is CASSYADRGDHEQYF.

The DNA of the CDR3 is TGTGCCAGTACCTCAAGAGGGAATGAGCAGTTCTTC. Translated, it gives CASTSRGNEQFF. The chain has TRBV19 and TRBJ2-1; possibly TRBD2 for D (5 bases). V was clipped by 7 bases and J by 7 bases, with 11 bases between them. Germline V gene lookup returns CDR1 LNHDA and CDR2 SQIVND (reference sequence). The CDR3 is 12 amino acids.

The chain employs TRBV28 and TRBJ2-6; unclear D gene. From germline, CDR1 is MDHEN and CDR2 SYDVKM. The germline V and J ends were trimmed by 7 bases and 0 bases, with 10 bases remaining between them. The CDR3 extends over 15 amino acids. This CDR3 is CASNHPLSGANVLTF. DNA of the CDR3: TGTGCCAGCAATCACCCACTCTCTGGGGCCAACGTCCTGACTTTC.

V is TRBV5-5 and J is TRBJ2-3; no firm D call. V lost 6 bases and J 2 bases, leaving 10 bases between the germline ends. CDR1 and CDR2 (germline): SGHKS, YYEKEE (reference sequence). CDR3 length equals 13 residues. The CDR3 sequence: CASTMHITDTQYF. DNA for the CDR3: TGTGCCAGCACAATGCACATCACAGATACGCAGTATTTT.

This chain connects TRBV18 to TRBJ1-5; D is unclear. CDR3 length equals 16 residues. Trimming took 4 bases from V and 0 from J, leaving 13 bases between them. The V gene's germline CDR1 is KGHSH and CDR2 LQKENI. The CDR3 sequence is CASSLTPTGSNQPQHF. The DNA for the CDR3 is TGTGCCAGCTCACTAACTCCGACTGGTAGCAATCAGCCCCAGCATTTT. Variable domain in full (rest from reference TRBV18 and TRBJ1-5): NAGVMQNPRHLVRRRGQEARLRCSPMKGHSHVYWYRQLPEEGLKFMVYLQKENIIDESGMPKERFSAEFPKEGPSILRIQQVVRGDSAAYFCASSLTPTGSNQPQHFGDGTRLSIL.

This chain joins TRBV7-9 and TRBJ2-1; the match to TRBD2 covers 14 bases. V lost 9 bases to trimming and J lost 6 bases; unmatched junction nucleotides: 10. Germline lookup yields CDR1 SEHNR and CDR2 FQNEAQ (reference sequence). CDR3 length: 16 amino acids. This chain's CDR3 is CASTPPGLAGGNEQFF. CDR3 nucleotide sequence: TGTGCCAGTACACCCCCTGGACTAGCGGGAGGCAATGAGCAGTTCTTC.

The CDR3 here is CASSLFWATGELFF. Here the CDR3 DNA reads TGTGCCAGCAGTTTATTCTGGGCTACCGGGGAGCTGTTTTTT. V gene TRBV27 combines with J gene TRBJ2-2; D gene unclear. The germline CDR1 and CDR2 sequences are MNHEY and SMNVEV (reference sequence). V lost 1 base, J lost 5 bases, and 8 bases lay in between. CDR3 length: 14 residues.

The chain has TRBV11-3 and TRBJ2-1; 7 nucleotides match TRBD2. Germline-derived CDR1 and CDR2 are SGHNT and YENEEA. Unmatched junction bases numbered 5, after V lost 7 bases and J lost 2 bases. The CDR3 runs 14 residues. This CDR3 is CASTTAGTYNEQFF. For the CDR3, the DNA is TGTGCCAGCACCACAGCGGGAACCTACAATGAGCAGTTCTTC.

CDR3 in amino acids: CAWSVGSGRGQETQYF. The CDR3 DNA sequence: TGTGCCTGGAGTGTTGGGAGCGGGAGGGGGCAAGAGACCCAGTACTTC. The chain has TRBV30 and TRBJ2-5, with TRBD2 matching over 10 bases. The CDR3 covers 16 residues. CDR1 is GTSNPN and CDR2 is SVGIG in the germline V gene (reference sequence). Trimming at V came to 0 bases and at J to 2 bases, leaving 6 bases not matched to a gene.

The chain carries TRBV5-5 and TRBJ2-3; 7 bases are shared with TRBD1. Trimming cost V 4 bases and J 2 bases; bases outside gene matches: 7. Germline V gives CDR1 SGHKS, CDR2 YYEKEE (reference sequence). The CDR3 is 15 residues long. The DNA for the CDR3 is TGTGCCAGCAGCCCCGGGACAGCTTACACAGATACGCAGTATTTT. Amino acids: CASSPGTAYTDTQYF.

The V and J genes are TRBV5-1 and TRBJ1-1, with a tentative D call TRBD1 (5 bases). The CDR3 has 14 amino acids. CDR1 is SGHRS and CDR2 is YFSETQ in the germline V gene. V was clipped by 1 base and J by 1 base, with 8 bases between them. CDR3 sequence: CASSLIQANTEAFF. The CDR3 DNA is TGCGCCAGCAGCTTGATACAGGCGAACACTGAAGCTTTCTTT.

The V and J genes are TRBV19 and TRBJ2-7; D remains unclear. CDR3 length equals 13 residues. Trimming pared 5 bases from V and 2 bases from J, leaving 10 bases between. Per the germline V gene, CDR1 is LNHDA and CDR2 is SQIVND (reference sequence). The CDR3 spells CASSGFGAYEQYF. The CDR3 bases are TGTGCCAGTAGTGGTTTTGGAGCCTACGAGCAGTACTTC.

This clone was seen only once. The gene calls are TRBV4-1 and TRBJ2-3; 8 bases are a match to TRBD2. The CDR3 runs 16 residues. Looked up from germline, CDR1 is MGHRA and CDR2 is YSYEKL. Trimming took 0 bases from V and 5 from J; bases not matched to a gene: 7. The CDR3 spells CASSQESRGLEDTQYF. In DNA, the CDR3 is TGCGCCAGCAGCCAAGAATCGAGGGGACTAGAAGATACGCAGTATTTT.

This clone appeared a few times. Here the CDR3 reads CASTLDRDRDTEAFF. DNA of the CDR3: TGTGCCAGCACCCTCGACAGAGACAGGGACACTGAAGCTTTCTTT. This chain uses TRBV27 with TRBJ1-1; TRBD1 matches 7 bases. Germline V CDR1 and CDR2: MNHEY, SMNVEV (reference sequence). There are 15 residues in the CDR3. V shed 7 bases, J shed 3 bases, and the junction held 11 bases outside the gene matches.

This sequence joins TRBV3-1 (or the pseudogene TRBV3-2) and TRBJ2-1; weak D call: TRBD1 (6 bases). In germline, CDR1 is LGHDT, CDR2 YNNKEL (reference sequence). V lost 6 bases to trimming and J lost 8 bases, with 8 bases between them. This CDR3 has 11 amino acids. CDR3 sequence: CASRGAYEQFF. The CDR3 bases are TGTGCCAGCAGGGGGGCTTATGAGCAGTTCTTC.

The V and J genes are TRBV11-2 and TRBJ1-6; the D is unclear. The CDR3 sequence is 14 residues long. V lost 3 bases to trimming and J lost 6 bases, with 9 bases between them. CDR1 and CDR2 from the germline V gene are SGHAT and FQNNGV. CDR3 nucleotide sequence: TGTGCCAGCAGCTTGGGCCTTGGTAATTCACCCCTCCACTTT. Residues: CASSLGLGNSPLHF.

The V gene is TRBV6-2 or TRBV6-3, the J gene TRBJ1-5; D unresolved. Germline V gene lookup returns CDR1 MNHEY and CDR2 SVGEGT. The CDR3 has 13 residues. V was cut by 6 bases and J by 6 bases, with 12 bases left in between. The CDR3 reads CASSPDAGQPQHF. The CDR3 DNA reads TGTGCCAGCAGCCCGGATGCAGGTCAGCCCCAGCATTTT.

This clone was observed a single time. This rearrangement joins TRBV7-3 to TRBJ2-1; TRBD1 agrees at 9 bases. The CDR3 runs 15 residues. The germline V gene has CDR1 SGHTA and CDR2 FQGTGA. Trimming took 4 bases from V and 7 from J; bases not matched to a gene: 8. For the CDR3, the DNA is TGTGCCAGCAGCTATTCCGGGACAGGGTATAATGAGCAGTTCTTC. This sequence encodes CASSYSGTGYNEQFF.

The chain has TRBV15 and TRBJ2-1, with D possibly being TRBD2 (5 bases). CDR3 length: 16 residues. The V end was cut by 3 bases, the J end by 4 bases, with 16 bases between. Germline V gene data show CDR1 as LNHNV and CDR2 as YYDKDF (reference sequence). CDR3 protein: CATSSRVSGSYNEQFF. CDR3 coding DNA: TGTGCCACCAGCAGTCGAGTTTCGGGATCGTACAATGAGCAGTTCTTC.